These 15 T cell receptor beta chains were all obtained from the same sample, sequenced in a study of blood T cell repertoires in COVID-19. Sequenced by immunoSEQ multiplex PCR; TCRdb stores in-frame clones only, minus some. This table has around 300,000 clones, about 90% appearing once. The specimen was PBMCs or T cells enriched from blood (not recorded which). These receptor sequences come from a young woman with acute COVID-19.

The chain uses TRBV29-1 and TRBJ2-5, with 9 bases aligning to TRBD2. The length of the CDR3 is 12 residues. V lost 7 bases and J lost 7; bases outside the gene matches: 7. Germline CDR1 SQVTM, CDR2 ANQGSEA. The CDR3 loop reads CSGQREEGTQYF. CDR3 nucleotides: TGCAGCGGGCAGCGGGAGGAAGGGACCCAGTACTTC.

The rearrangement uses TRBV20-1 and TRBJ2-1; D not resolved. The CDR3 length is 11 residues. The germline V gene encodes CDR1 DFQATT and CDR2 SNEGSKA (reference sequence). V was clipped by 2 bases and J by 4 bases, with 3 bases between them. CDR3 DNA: TGCAGTGCTAGACCTTACAATGAGCAGTTCTTC. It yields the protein CSARPYNEQFF.

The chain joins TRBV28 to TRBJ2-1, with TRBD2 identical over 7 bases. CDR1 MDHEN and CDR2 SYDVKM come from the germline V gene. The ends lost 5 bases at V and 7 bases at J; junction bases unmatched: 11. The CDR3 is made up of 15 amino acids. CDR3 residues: CASSHSGRAPNEQFF. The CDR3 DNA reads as TGTGCCAGCAGTCACAGTGGGAGGGCCCCTAATGAGCAGTTCTTC.

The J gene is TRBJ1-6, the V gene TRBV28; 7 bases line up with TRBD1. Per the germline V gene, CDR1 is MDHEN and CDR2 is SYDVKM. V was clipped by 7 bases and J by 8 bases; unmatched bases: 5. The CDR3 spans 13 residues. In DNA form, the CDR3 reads TGTGCCAGCATTGGGACAGAAGATTCACCCCTCCACTTT. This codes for CASIGTEDSPLHF.

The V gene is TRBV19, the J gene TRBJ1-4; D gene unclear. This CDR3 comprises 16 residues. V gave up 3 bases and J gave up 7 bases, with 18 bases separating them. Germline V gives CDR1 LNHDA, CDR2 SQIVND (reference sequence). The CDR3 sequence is CASSIILSGLAEKLFF. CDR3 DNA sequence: TGTGCCAGTAGTATCATCCTTTCGGGATTGGCTGAAAAACTGTTTTTT. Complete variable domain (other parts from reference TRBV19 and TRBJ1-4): DGGITQSPKYLFRKEGQNVTLSCEQNLNHDAMYWYRQDPGQGLRLIYYSQIVNDFQKGDIAEGYSVSREKKESFPLTVTSAQKNPTAFYLCASSIILSGLAEKLFFGSGTQLSVL.

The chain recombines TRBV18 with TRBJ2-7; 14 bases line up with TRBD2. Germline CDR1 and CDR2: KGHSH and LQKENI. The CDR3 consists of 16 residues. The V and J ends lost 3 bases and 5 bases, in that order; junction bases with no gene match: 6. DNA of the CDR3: TGTGCCAGCTCACCGACTCCGGGACTAGCGGGAGACGAGCAGTACTTC. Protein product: CASSPTPGLAGDEQYF.

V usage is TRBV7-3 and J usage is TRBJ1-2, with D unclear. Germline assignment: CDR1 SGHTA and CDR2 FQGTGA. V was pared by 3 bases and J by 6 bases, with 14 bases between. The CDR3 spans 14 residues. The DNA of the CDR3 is TGTGCCAGCAGCTTTGGGCAAGAAGGCCATGGCTACACCTTC. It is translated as CASSFGQEGHGYTF.

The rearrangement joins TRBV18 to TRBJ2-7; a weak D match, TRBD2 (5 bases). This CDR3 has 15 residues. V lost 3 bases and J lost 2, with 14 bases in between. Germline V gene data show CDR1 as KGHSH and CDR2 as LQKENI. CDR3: CASSPPSLAPYEQYF. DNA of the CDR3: TGTGCCAGCTCACCCCCCTCGCTAGCTCCCTACGAGCAGTACTTC.

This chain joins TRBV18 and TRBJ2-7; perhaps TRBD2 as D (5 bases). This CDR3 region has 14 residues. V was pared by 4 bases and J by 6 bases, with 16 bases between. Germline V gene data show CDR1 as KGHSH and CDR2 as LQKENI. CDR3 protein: CASSLLAVGGEQYF. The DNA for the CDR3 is TGTGCCAGCTCACTCTTAGCCGTCGGAGGCGAGCAGTACTTC.

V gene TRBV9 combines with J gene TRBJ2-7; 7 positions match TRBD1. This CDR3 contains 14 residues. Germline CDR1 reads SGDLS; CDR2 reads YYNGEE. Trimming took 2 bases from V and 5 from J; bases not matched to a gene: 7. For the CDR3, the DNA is TGTGCCAGCAGCGTCACAGGGGAACGAAACGAGCAGTACTTC. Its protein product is CASSVTGERNEQYF. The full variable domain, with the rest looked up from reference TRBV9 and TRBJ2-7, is DSGVTQTPKHLITATGQRVTLRCSPRSGDLSVYWYQQSLDQGLQFLIQYYNGEERAKGNILERFSAQQFPDLHSELNLSSLELGDSALYFCASSVTGERNEQYFGPGTRLTVT.

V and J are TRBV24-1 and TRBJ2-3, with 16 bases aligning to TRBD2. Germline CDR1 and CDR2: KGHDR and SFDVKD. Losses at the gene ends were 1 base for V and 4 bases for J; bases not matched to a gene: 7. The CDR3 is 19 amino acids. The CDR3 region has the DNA TGTGCCACCAGTGATTTTGCCGGGACTAGCGGGAGGGCGTCAGATACGCAGTATTTT. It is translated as CATSDFAGTSGRASDTQYF.

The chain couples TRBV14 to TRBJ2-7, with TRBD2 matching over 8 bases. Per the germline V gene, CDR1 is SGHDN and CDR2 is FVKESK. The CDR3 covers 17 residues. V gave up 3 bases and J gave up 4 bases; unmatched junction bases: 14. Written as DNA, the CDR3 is TGTGCCAGCAGCCACCTGGGACTAGGGCAGTGGGGTTACGAGCAGTACTTC. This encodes CASSHLGLGQWGYEQYF.

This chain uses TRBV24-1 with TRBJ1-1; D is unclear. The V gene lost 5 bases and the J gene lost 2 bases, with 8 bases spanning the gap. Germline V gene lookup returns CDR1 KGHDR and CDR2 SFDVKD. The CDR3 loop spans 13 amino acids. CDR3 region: CATSAYENTEAFF. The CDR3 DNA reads TGTGCCACCAGTGCCTATGAAAACACTGAAGCTTTCTTT.

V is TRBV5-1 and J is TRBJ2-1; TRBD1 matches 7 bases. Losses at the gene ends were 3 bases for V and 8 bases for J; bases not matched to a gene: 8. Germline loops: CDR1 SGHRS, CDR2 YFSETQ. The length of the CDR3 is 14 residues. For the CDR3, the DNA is TGCGCCAGCAGCTCAGGACAGGATATCGATGAGCAGTTCTTC. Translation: CASSSGQDIDEQFF.

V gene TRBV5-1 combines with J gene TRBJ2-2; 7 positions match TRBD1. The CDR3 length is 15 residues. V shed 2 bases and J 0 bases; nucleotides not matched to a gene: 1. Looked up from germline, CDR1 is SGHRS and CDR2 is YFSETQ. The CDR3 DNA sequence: TGCGCCAGCAGCTTCGGACAGGCGAACACCGGGGAGCTGTTTTTT. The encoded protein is CASSFGQANTGELFF. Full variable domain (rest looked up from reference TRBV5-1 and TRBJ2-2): KAGVTQTPRYLIKTRGQQVTLSCSPISGHRSVSWYQQTPGQGLQFLFEYFSETQRNKGNFPGRFSGRQFSNSRSEMNVSTLELGDSALYLCASSFGQANTGELFFGEGSRLTVL.